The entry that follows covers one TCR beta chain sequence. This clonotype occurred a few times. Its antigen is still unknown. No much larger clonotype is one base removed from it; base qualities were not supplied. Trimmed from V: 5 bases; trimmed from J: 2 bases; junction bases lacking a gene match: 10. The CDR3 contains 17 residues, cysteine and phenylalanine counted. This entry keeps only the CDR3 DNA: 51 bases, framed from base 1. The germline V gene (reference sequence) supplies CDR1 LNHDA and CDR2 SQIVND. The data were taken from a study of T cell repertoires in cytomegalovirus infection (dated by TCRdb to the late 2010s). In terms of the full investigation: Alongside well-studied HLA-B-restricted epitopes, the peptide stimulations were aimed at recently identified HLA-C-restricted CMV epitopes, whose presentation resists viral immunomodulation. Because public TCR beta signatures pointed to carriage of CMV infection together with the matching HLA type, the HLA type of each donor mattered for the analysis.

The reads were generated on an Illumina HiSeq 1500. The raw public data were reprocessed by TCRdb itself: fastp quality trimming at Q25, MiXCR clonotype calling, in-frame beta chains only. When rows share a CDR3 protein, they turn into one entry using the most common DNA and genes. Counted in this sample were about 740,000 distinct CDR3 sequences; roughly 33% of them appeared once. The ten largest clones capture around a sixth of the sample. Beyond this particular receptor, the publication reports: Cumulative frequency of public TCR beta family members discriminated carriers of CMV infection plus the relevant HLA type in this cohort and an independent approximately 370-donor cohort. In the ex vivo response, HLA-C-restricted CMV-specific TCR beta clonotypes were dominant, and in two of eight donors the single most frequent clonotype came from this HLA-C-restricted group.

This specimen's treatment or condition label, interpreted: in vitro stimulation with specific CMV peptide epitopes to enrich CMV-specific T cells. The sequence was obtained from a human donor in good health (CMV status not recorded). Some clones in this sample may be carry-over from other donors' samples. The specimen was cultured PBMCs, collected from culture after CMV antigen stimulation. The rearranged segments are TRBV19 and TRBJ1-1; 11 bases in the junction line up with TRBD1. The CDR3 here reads CASSAGQGASRNTEAFF. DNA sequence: TGTGCCAGTAGTGCCGGACAGGGGGCGAGTCGAAACACTGAAGCTTTCTTT.